The clone carrying this TCR beta chain was seen more than once but under ten times. Antigen specificity is unknown. The entry originates in a study of CD8 T cells in ankylosing spondylitis. Study-wide points: There was a TCR beta motif, made of several highly homologous variants, that appeared characteristic of ankylosing spondylitis blood. Some motif variants were previously reported in reactive arthritis synovial fluid and blood. Significant enrichment of disease-linked clones was reported in matched ankylosing spondylitis synovial fluid.

This CDR3 is built from 16 residues. The trim removed 0 bases at V and 3 bases at J, leaving 3 bases unmatched. CDR1 and CDR2 (germline): LGHDT, YNNKEL (reference sequence). TCRdb re-derived calls from the 5' RACE reads in MiXCR, one entry per CDR3 protein. The sample comprises about 220,000 distinct CDR3 sequences, roughly 18% of which are singletons, and approximately 46% rests with the top ten. The chain employs TRBV3-1 and TRBJ2-1; TRBD2 agrees at 9 bases. This sequence was found in a male donor with ankylosing spondylitis. Sequencing input: blood, either unsorted or a sorted T cell fraction (not recorded which). The CDR3 nucleotides are TGTGCCAGCAGCCAAGATGCTAGCGGGGACTACAATGAGCAGTTCTTC. This translates into CASSQDASGDYNEQFF.